This TCR beta chain was found in a study of CD8+ T cells in alopecia areata. Isolated RNA was reverse transcribed into cDNA used as the sequencing template. Generated by immunoSEQ multiplex PCR, the TCRdb table keeps only in-frame clones and is missing some. The sample yields 150,000 or so clones, over 45% seen once. Starting from PBMCs, sorting isolated CD4+ and CD8+ T cells. Germline V gene data show CDR1 as SGHDT and CDR2 as YYEEEE. The CDR3 runs 13 residues. Trimming took off 4 bases at V and 6 bases at J, with 14 bases between the two ends. The rearrangement joins TRBV5-6 to TRBJ2-7; D may correspond to TRBD1 or TRBD2 (5 bases each). Sequencing input: CD4+ T cells sorted from blood. The receptor was derived from a human donor with alopecia areata. DNA of the CDR3: TGTGCCAGCAGCCTCCCGGGACCATCCGAGCAGTACTTC. Translated: CASSLPGPSEQYF.